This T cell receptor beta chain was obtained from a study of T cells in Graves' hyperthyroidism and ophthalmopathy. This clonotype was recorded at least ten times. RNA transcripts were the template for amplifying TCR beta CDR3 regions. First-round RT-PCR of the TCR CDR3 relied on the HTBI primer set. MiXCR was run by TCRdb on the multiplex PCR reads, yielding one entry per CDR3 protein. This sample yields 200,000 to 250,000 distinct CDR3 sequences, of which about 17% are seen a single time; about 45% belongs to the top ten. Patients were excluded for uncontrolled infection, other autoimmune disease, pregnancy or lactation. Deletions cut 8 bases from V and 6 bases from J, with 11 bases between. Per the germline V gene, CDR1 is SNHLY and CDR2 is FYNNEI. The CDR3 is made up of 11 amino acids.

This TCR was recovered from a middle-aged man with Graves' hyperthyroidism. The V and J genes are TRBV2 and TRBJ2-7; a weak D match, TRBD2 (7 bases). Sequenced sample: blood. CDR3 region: CASRGAGEQYF. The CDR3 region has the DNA TGTGCCAGCCGGGGGGCGGGCGAGCAGTACTTC.